A single sample gave rise to the 28 T cell receptor beta chains below, sequenced in a study of Tregs in tolerant kidney transplant recipients. The method was immunoSEQ multiplex PCR; TCRdb's version includes in-frame clones alone and lacks a portion of them. The sample consists of 35,000 to 55,000 clones, about 90% of them appearing once. The sample consisted of Tregs from blood. The source is a human donor in good health.

The gene calls are TRBV2 and TRBJ2-7; D assignment may be TRBD1 or TRBD2 (6 bases each). CDR1 and CDR2 from the germline V gene are SNHLY and FYNNEI. Trimming took off 3 bases at V and 1 base at J, with 13 bases between the two ends. The CDR3 is 15 amino acids. The CDR3, as DNA: TGTGCCAGCAGTGAGGGGGGCATATTGTCCTACGAGCAGTACTTC. Translating gives CASSEGGILSYEQYF.

V gene TRBV5-4 combines with J gene TRBJ1-2, with D perhaps matching TRBD1 (6 bases). V was pared by 1 base and J by 3 bases, with 10 bases between. The CDR3 is made up of 14 amino acids. Germline V gene data show CDR1 as SGHNT and CDR2 as YYREEE (reference sequence). CDR3 residues: CASSLWGQHYGYTF. The CDR3 region has the DNA TGTGCCAGCAGCTTGTGGGGACAACACTATGGCTACACCTTC. Full variable domain (rest looked up from reference TRBV5-4 and TRBJ1-2): ETGVTQSPTHLIKTRGQQVTLRCSSQSGHNTVSWYQQALGQGPQFIFQYYREEENGRGNFPPRFSGLQFPNYSSELNVNALELDDSALYLCASSLWGQHYGYTFGSGTRLTVV.

The chain uses TRBV5-5 and TRBJ2-5; 15 nucleotides agree with TRBD2. Matching the DNA end better, TRBJ2-7 makes the J call doubtful. Germline-derived CDR1 and CDR2 are SGHKS and YYEKEE (reference sequence). This CDR3 is 16 amino acids long. The DNA of the CDR3 is TGTGCCAGCTTCGGACTAGCGGGAGGGCCATTTAACGAGCAGTACTTC. Its protein is CASFGLAGGPFNEQYF.

This clone showed up just once. One junction end does not reproduce the germline sequence, and a read error may be involved. V is TRBV4-1 and J is TRBJ1-5; D remains ambiguous. This CDR3 is built from 14 residues. Germline lookup yields CDR1 MGHRA and CDR2 YSYEKL. Here the CDR3 DNA reads TGTGCCAGCAGCCAAGGCCAGCGCAATCAGCCCCAGCATTTT. Protein sequence: CASSQGQRNQPQHF.

The chain uses TRBV19 and TRBJ2-1, with D unclear. The CDR3 spans 16 residues. The V gene's germline CDR1 is LNHDA and CDR2 SQIVND (reference sequence). V was trimmed by 4 bases and J by 7 bases, leaving 20 bases between them. The CDR3, as DNA: TGTGCCAGTAGTACAATCTGGGCCAGTGGGCTAAATGAGCAGTTCTTC. Amino acid sequence: CASSTIWASGLNEQFF.

The chain joins TRBV18 to TRBJ2-7; D is uncertain. Germline CDR1 is KGHSH and CDR2 is LQKENI. Trimming pared 4 bases from V and 0 bases from J, leaving 16 bases between. CDR3 length equals 16 residues. The CDR3 region is CASSLGPDGSSYEQYF. DNA for the CDR3: TGTGCCAGCTCACTAGGACCAGATGGGTCCTCCTACGAGCAGTACTTC. The whole variable domain, filled in from reference TRBV18 and TRBJ2-7, reads NAGVMQNPRHLVRRRGQEARLRCSPMKGHSHVYWYRQLPEEGLKFMVYLQKENIIDESGMPKERFSAEFPKEGPSILRIQQVVRGDSAAYFCASSLGPDGSSYEQYFGPGTRLTVT.

This rearrangement joins TRBV5-1 to TRBJ2-7, with unresolved D. V lost 1 base and J lost 2, with 13 bases in between. The length of the CDR3 is 15 residues. Per germline, CDR1 SGHRS and CDR2 YFSETQ. Written as DNA, the CDR3 is TGCGCCAGCAGCTTGTATGGCGACGGAACCTACGAGCAGTACTTC. This encodes CASSLYGDGTYEQYF.

This chain joins TRBV5-1 and TRBJ1-4; D is possibly TRBD1 (5 bases). CDR3 length: 15 residues. With 0 bases removed from V and 8 bases from J, the gap between germline ends came to 14 bases. From germline, CDR1 is SGHRS and CDR2 YFSETQ. CDR3 DNA: TGCGCCAGCAGCTTGGGGGCAGGGAGGTACGAAAAACTGTTTTTT. This gives the protein CASSLGAGRYEKLFF.

This chain uses TRBV7-9 with TRBJ1-2, with D maybe TRBD1 (5 bases). V was shortened by 1 base and J by 4 bases, with 13 bases between the two germline ends. Looked up from germline, CDR1 is SEHNR and CDR2 is FQNEAQ (reference sequence). There are 15 residues in the CDR3. The CDR3 DNA sequence: TGTGCCAGCAGCTTAGTCGCGGAGAGGGGCTATGGCTACACCTTC. The encoded protein is CASSLVAERGYGYTF.

The J gene is TRBJ1-3, the V gene TRBV7-9; D unclear. CDR3 length equals 18 residues. V was trimmed by 1 base and J by 0 bases, leaving 16 bases between them. Germline-derived CDR1 and CDR2 are SEHNR and FQNEAQ (reference sequence). The CDR3 protein is CASSLVESQPRSGNTIYF. The CDR3 nucleotides read TGTGCCAGCAGCTTAGTGGAGTCACAGCCGCGCTCTGGAAACACCATATATTTT.

The chain recombines TRBV15 with TRBJ2-4, with D possibly called TRBD1 or TRBD2 (6 bases each). Trimming took off 5 bases at V and 3 bases at J, with 17 bases between the two ends. Per the germline V gene, CDR1 is LNHNV and CDR2 is YYDKDF (reference sequence). The length of the CDR3 is 16 residues. The CDR3 protein is CATSSRVEGVKNIQYF. Here the CDR3 DNA reads TGTGCCACCAGCTCCCGAGTGGAGGGGGTCAAAAACATTCAGTACTTC.

The chain joins TRBV18 to TRBJ1-5; no reliable D call. Germline V gene data show CDR1 as KGHSH and CDR2 as LQKENI. V lost 1 base, J lost 5 bases, and 6 bases lay in between. This CDR3 has 13 amino acids. This chain's CDR3 is CASSPLQDQPQHF. DNA for the CDR3: TGTGCCAGCTCACCACTTCAGGATCAGCCCCAGCATTTT.

This clone was recorded once. V gene TRBV6-1 combines with J gene TRBJ2-5, with D maybe TRBD2 (6 bases). V lost 8 bases and J lost 7, with 17 bases in between. CDR3 size: 13 residues. CDR1 is MNHNS, CDR2 SASEGT, per germline. CDR3 sequence reads: CASCGTHWGTQYF. In DNA, the CDR3 is TGTGCCAGCTGCGGGACTCACTGGGGGACCCAGTACTTC.

The chain joins TRBV10-3 to TRBJ2-1; D tentatively reads TRBD1 or TRBD2 (5 bases each). The V gene's germline CDR1 is ENHRY and CDR2 SYGVKD. The CDR3 totals 17 residues. V was cut by 2 bases and J by 3 bases, with 17 bases left in between. As DNA, the CDR3 is TGTGCCATCAGTGAGGGGGGACGGCAGAGACTCTACAATGAGCAGTTCTTC. Translated: CAISEGGRQRLYNEQFF.

This chain joins TRBV11-3 and TRBJ1-4; D might be TRBD1 (6 bases). Germline CDR1 and CDR2: SGHNT and YENEEA. The CDR3 loop spans 16 amino acids. V lost 5 bases and J 5 bases, leaving 18 bases between the germline ends. This CDR3 reads CASSPGDWRGNEKLFF. The CDR3 bases are TGTGCCAGCAGCCCCGGAGATTGGAGGGGGAATGAAAAACTGTTTTTT.

The chain employs TRBV18 and TRBJ2-3; TRBD2 aligns across 15 bases. V shed 1 base, J shed 5 bases, and the junction held 4 bases outside the gene matches. CDR1 and CDR2 (germline): KGHSH, LQKENI. The CDR3 covers 17 residues. The CDR3: CASSPQGGLAGGDTQYF. CDR3 DNA sequence: TGTGCCAGCTCACCACAAGGGGGACTAGCGGGAGGAGATACGCAGTATTTT.

The V call is TRBV5-6, the J call TRBJ2-7; D may be TRBD1 or TRBD2 (5 bases each). CDR1 is SGHDT, CDR2 YYEEEE, per germline. Trimming cost V 4 bases and J 5 bases, with 13 bases left between them. This CDR3 comprises 13 residues. DNA of the CDR3: TGTGCCAGCAGCGGGGGTGGGCTTCACGAGCAGTACTTC. It codes for CASSGGGLHEQYF.

The chain uses TRBV30 and TRBJ2-3; tentative D call: TRBD1 (6 bases). This CDR3 has 15 residues. The V end was cut by 2 bases, the J end by 2 bases, with 14 bases between. The germline gives CDR1 GTSNPN, CDR2 SVGIG (reference sequence). The CDR3 sequence is CAWSPWTDPTDTQYF. Written as DNA, the CDR3 is TGTGCCTGGAGTCCCTGGACAGACCCCACAGATACGCAGTATTTT.

The J gene is TRBJ2-1, the V gene TRBV5-1; D ambiguous. Between the trimmed V and J ends, which lost 2 bases and 0 bases, there was a span of 9 bases. The CDR3 has 15 residues. Per germline, CDR1 SGHRS and CDR2 YFSETQ. CDR3 DNA sequence: TGCGCCAGCAGCTTTGGATCAAGCTCCTACAATGAGCAGTTCTTC. Residues: CASSFGSSSYNEQFF.

The gene calls are TRBV15 and TRBJ2-6, with D hard to call. Germline V gene sequence: CDR1 LNHNV, CDR2 YYDKDF (reference sequence). The V end lost 0 bases, the J end lost 18 bases, and 15 bases lay between the germline ends. The CDR3 is 13 residues long. The CDR3 DNA reads as TGTGCCACCAGCAGAGATACGCATATCCGAACGACTTTC. This gives the protein CATSRDTHIRTTF.

The V and J genes are TRBV2 and TRBJ1-6, with D perhaps matching TRBD1 (5 bases). Germline CDR1 is SNHLY and CDR2 is FYNNEI. The CDR3 loop spans 15 amino acids. Trimming removed 1 base from V and 7 bases from J, with 11 bases in between. In DNA form, the CDR3 reads TGTGCCAGCAGTGAAGAGGCCAGGGCCAATTCACCCCTCCACTTT. Its protein product is CASSEEARANSPLHF.

The gene calls are TRBV6-5 and TRBJ1-2; D call uncertain. The V end was cut by 5 bases, the J end by 6 bases, with 16 bases between. This CDR3 contains 14 residues. The germline CDR1 and CDR2 sequences are MNHEY and SVGAGI. CDR3 coding DNA: TGTGCCAGCAGTAGACAATTTTTGGGGAATGGCTACACCTTC. As protein: CASSRQFLGNGYTF.

The chain employs TRBV6-6 and TRBJ1-1; 7 bases agree with TRBD1. The germline gives CDR1 MNHNY, CDR2 SVGAGI (reference sequence). V lost 7 bases to trimming and J lost 1 base; unmatched junction nucleotides: 12. The CDR3 is 16 amino acids. CDR3 sequence: CASKDRWPVGNTEAFF. The CDR3 nucleotides read TGTGCCAGCAAGGACAGGTGGCCTGTCGGGAACACTGAAGCTTTCTTT.

In its sample, this clone was seen once. This chain links TRBV5-1 with TRBJ2-3; TRBD2 aligns across 10 bases. Trimming cost V 3 bases and J 1 base; bases outside gene matches: 5. Germline-derived CDR1 and CDR2 are SGHRS and YFSETQ. This CDR3 has 16 amino acids. CDR3 in amino acids: CASSSLAGGRTDTQYF. The CDR3 DNA sequence: TGCGCCAGCAGCTCCTTAGCGGGAGGCCGCACAGATACGCAGTATTTT.

This clone was observed once. The chain has TRBV5-1 and TRBJ2-7; 7 bases line up with TRBD1. The V segment lost 0 bases and the J segment 12 bases; nucleotides outside the gene matches: 9. Looked up from germline, CDR1 is SGHRS and CDR2 is YFSETQ. CDR3 size: 13 residues. The CDR3 DNA reads TGCGCCAGCAGCTTGGGGGACAGTTCCGTGGGGTACTTC. Translating gives CASSLGDSSVGYF. Drawing the rest from reference TRBV5-1 and TRBJ2-7, the complete variable domain is KAGVTQTPRYLIKTRGQQVTLSCSPISGHRSVSWYQQTPGQGLQFLFEYFSETQRNKGNFPGRFSGRQFSNSRSEMNVSTLELGDSALYLCASSLGDSSVGYFGPGTRLTVT.

The gene calls are TRBV6-1 and TRBJ2-7; D gene unclear. The CDR3 has 12 residues. CDR1 and CDR2 (germline): MNHNS, SASEGT. Deletions cut 6 bases from V and 3 bases from J, with 9 bases between. CDR3 nucleotides: TGTGCCAGCAGCGAGCACAGCTACGAGCAGTACTTC. Amino acid sequence: CASSEHSYEQYF.

V is TRBV19 and J is TRBJ2-1, with no clear D. V was trimmed by 7 bases and J by 8 bases, leaving 12 bases between them. The CDR3 has 12 residues. Per germline, CDR1 LNHDA and CDR2 SQIVND (reference sequence). The CDR3 spells CASKTMLDEQFF. For the CDR3, the DNA is TGTGCCAGTAAGACGATGTTGGATGAGCAGTTCTTC.

The chain couples TRBV5-1 to TRBJ1-1; D may be TRBD1 (5 bases). Per germline, CDR1 SGHRS and CDR2 YFSETQ. The CDR3 covers 15 residues. V was shortened by 2 bases and J by 0 bases, with 11 bases between the two germline ends. DNA of the CDR3: TGCGCCAGCAGCTTTCCCGACAGCATGAACACTGAAGCTTTCTTT. Protein sequence: CASSFPDSMNTEAFF.